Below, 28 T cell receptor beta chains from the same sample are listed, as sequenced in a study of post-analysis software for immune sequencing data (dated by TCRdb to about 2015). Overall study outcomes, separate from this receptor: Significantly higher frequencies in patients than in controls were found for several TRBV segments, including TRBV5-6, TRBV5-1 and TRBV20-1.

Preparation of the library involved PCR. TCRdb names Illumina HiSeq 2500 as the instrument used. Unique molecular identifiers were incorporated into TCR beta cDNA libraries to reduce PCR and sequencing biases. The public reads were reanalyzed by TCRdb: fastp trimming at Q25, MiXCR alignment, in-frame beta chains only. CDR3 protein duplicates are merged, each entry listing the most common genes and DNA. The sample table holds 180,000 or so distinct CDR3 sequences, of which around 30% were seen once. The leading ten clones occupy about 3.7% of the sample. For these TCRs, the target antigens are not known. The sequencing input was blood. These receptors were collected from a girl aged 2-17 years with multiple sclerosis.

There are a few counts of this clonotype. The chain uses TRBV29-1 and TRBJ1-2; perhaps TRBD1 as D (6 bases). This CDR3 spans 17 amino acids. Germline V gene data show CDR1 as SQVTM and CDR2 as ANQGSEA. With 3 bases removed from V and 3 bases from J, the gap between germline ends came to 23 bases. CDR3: CSVDSGARGQGHYGYTF. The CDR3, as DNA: TGCAGCGTTGATTCGGGGGCGCGCGGGCAAGGGCACTATGGCTACACCTTC.

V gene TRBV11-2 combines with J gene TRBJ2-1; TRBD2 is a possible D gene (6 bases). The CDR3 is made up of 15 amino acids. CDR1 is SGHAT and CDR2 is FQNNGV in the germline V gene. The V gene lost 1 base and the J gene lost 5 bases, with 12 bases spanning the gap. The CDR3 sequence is CASSLGPTRNNEQFF. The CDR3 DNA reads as TGTGCCAGCAGCTTAGGTCCGACTAGGAACAATGAGCAGTTCTTC.

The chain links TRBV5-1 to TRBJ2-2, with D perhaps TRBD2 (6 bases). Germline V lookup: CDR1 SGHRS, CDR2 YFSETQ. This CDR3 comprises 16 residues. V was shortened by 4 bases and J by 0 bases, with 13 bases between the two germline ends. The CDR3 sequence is CASSQVGLSNTGELFF. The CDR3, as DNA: TGCGCCAGCAGCCAAGTGGGACTTTCGAACACCGGGGAGCTGTTTTTT.

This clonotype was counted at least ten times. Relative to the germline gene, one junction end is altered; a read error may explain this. CDR3 in DNA: TGTGCCAGCAGCTTGGACAGGGCCTATGGCTACACCTTC. It codes for CASSLDRAYGYTF. The V gene is TRBV5-1, the J gene TRBJ1-2; 8 bases are shared with TRBD1. Germline CDR1 is SGHRS and CDR2 is YFSETQ. CDR3 length: 13 amino acids.

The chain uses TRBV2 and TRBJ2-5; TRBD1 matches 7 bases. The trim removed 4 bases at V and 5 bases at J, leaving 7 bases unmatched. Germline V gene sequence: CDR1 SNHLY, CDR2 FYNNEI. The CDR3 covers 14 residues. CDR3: CASSANRGRETQYF. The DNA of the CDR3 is TGTGCCAGCAGTGCTAACAGGGGAAGGGAGACCCAGTACTTC.

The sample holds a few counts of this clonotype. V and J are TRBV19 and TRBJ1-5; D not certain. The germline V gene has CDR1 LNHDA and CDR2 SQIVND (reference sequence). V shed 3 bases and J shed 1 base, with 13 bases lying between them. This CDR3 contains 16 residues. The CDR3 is CASSIGGEVSNQPQHF. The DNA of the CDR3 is TGTGCCAGTAGTATCGGAGGAGAGGTGAGCAATCAGCCCCAGCATTTT.

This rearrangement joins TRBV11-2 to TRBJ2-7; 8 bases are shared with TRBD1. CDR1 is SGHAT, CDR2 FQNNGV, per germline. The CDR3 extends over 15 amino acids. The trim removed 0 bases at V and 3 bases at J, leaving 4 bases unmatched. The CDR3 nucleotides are TGTGCCAGCAGCTTAGAGGGGACAGGTCTCTACGAGCAGTACTTC. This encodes CASSLEGTGLYEQYF.

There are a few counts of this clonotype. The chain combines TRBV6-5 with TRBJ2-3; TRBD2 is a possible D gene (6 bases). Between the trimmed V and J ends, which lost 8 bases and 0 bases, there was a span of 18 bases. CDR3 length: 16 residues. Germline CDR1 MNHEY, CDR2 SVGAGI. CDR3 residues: CASCSLAGRSTDTQYF. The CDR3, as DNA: TGTGCCAGCTGTTCTTTGGCGGGGAGAAGCACAGATACGCAGTATTTT.

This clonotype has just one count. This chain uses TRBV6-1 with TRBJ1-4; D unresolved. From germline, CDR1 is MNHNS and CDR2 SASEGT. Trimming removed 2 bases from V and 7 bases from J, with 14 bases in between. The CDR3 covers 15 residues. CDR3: CASSETGWSSEKLFF. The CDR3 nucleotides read TGTGCCAGCAGTGAAACGGGGTGGAGTAGTGAAAAACTGTTTTTT.

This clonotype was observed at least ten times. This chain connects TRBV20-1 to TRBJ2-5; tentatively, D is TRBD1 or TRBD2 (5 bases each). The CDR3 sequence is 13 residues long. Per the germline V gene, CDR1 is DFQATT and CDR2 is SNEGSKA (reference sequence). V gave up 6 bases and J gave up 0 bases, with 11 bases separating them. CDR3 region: CSASPGHQETQYF. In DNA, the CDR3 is TGCAGTGCGAGCCCGGGACACCAAGAGACCCAGTACTTC.

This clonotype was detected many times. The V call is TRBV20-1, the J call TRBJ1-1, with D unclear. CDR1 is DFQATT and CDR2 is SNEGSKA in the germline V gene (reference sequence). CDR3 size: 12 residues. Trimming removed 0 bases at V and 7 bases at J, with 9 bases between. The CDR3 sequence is CSARDRPNEAFF. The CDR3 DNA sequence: TGCAGTGCTAGAGATCGGCCAAATGAAGCTTTCTTT.

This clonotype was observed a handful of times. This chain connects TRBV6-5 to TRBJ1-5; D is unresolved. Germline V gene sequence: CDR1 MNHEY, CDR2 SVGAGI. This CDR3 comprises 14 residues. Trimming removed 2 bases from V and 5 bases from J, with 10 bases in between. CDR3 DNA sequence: TGTGCCAGCAGTTACCTGGGAAGTCATCAGCCCCAGCATTTT. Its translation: CASSYLGSHQPQHF.

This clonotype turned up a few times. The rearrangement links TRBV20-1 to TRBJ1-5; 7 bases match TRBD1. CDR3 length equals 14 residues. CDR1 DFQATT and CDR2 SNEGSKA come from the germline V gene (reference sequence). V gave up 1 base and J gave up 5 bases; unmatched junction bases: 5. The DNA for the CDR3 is TGCAGTGCTAGAGGGACAGGAGCCTATCAGCCCCAGCATTTT. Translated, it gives CSARGTGAYQPQHF.

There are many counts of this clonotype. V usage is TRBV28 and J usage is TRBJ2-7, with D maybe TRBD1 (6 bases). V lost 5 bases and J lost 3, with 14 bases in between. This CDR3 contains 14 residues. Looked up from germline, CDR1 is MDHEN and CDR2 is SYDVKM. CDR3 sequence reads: CASSLLNRVYEQYF. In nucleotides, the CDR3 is TGTGCCAGCAGTCTATTAAACAGGGTCTACGAGCAGTACTTC.

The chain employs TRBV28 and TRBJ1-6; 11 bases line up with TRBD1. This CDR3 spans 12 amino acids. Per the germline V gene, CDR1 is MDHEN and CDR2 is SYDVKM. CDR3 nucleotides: TGTGTCTCAGGACAGGGGGCTTCGCCCCTCCACTTT. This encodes CVSGQGASPLHF.

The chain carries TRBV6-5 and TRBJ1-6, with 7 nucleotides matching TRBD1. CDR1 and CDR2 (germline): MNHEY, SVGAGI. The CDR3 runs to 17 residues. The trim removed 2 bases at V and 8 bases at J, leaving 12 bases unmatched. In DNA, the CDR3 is TGTGCCAGCAGTTACCCGGGACAGCCGGGAGGATATTCACCCCTCCACTTT. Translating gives CASSYPGQPGGYSPLHF.

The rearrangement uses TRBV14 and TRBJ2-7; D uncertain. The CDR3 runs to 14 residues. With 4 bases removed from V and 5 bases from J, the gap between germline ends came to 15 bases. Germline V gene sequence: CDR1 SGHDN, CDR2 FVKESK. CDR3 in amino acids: CASSLKTVHNEQYF. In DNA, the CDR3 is TGTGCCAGCAGCCTTAAGACGGTACACAACGAGCAGTACTTC.

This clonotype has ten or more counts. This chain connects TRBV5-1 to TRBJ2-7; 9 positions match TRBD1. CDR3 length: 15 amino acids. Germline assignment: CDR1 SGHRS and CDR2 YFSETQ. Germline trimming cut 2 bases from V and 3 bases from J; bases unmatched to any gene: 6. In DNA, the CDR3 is TGCGCCAGCAGCTTCCAGACAGGGGGAAACTACGAGCAGTACTTC. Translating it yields CASSFQTGGNYEQYF.

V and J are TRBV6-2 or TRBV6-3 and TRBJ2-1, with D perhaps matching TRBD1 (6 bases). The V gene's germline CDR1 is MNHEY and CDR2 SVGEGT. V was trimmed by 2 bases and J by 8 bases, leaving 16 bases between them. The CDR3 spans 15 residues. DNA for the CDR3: TGTGCCAGCAGTTACGGGGTTGAAGGGGGAGATGAGCAGTTCTTC. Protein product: CASSYGVEGGDEQFF.

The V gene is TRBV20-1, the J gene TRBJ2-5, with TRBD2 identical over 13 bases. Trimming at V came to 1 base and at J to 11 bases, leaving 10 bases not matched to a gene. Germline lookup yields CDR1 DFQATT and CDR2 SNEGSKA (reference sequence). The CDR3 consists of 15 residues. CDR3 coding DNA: TGCAGTGCTAGAGGACTAGCGGGAGGCGTCTTTGAGCAGTACTTC. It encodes CSARGLAGGVFEQYF.

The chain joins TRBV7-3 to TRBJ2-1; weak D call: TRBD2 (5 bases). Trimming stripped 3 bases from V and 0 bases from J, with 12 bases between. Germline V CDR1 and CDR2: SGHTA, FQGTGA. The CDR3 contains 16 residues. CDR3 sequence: CASSFSGSSSYNEQFF. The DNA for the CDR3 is TGTGCCAGCAGCTTTTCGGGGTCCAGCTCCTACAATGAGCAGTTCTTC.

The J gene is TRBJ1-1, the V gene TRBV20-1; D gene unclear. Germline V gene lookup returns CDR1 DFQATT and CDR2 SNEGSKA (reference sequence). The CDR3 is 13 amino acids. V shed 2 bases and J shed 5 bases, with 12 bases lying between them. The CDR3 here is CSARSESGTEAFF. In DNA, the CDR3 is TGCAGTGCTAGATCAGAGAGTGGTACTGAAGCTTTCTTT.

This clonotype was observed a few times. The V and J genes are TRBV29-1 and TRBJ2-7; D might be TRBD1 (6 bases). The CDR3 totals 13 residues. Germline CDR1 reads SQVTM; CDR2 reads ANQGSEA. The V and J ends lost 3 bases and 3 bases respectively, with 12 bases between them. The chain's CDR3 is CSVETGHDYEQYF. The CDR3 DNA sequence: TGCAGCGTTGAGACGGGACACGACTACGAGCAGTACTTC.

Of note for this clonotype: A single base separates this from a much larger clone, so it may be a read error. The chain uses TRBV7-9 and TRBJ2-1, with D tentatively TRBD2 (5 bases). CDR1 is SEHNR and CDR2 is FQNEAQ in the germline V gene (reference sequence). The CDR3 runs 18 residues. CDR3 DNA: TGTGCCAGCAACTTATGGAGGAGGAGAGCAGGCCCCTACAATGAGCAGTTCTTC. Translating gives CASNLWRRRAGPYNEQFF.

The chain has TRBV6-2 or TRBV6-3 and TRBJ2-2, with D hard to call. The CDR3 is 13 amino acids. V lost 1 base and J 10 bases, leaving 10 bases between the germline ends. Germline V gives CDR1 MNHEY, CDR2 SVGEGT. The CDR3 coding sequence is TGTGCCAGCAGTTACTTCAGAAGAGAGGAGCTGTTTTTT. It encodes CASSYFRREELFF.

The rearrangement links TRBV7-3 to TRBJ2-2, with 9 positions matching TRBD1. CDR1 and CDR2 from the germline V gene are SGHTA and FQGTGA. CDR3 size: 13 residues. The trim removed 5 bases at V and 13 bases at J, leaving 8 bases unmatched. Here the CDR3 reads CASSAYRGQGLFF. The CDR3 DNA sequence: TGTGCCAGCAGCGCGTACAGGGGGCAGGGGCTGTTTTTT.

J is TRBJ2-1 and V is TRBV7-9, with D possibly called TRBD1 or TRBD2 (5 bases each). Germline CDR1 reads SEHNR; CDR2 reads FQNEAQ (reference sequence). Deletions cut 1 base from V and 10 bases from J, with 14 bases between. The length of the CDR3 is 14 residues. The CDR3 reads CASSLGIGAAEQFF. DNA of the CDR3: TGTGCCAGCAGCTTAGGGATCGGGGCAGCCGAGCAGTTCTTC.

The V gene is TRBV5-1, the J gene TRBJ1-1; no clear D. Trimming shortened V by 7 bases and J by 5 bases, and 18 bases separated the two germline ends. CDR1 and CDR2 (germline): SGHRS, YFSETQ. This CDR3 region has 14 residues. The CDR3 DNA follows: TGCGCCAGCCAGAGGGCAAAGGGAACGACTGAAGCTTTCTTT. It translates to CASQRAKGTTEAFF.